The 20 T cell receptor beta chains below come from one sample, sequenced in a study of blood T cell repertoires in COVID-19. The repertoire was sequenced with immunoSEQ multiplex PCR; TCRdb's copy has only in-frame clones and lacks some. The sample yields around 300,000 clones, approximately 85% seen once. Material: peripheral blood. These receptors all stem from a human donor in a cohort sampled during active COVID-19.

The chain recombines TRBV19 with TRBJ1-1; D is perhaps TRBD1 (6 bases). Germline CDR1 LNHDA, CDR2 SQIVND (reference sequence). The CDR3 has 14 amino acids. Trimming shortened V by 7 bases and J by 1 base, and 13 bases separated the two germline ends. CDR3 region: CASTNRATNTEAFF. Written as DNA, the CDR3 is TGTGCCAGTACTAACAGGGCGACGAACACTGAAGCTTTCTTT.

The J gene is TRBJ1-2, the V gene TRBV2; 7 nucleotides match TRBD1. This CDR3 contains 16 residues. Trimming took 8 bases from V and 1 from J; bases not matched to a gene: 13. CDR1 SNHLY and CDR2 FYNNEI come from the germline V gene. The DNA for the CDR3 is TGTGCCAGCCGTAAAACAGGGGCGCTGGATAACTATGGCTACACCTTC. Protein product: CASRKTGALDNYGYTF.

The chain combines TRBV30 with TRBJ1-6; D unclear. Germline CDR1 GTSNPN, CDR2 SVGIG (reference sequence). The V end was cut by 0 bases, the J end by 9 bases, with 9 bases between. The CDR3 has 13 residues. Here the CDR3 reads CAWSVRGFSPLHF. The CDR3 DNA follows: TGTGCCTGGAGTGTACGAGGCTTTTCACCCCTCCACTTT.

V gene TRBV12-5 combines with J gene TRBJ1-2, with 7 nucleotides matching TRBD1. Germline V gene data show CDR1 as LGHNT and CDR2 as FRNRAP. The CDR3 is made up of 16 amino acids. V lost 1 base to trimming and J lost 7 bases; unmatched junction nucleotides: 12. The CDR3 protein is CASGLEGQEKVRGYTF. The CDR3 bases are TGTGCTAGTGGTTTGGAAGGACAGGAGAAAGTGCGTGGCTACACCTTC.

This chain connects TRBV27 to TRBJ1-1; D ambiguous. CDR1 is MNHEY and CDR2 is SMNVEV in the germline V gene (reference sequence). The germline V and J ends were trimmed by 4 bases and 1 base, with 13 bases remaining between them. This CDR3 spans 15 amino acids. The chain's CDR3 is CASSSIQLGNTEAFF. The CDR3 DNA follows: TGTGCCAGCAGTTCCATACAGTTGGGGAACACTGAAGCTTTCTTT.

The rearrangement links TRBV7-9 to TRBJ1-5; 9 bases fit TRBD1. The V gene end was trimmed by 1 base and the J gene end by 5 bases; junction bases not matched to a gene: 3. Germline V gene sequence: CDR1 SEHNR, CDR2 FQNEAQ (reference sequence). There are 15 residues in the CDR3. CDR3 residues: CASSLGDREYQPQHF. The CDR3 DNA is TGTGCCAGCAGCTTAGGGGACAGGGAATATCAGCCCCAGCATTTT.

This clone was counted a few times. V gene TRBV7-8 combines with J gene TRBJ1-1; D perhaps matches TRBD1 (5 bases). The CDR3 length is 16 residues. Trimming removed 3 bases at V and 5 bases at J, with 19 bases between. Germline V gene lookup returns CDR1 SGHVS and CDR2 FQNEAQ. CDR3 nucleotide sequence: TGTGCCAGCAGCTTTCCCCGGACATCTTCGAGGACTGAAGCTTTCTTT. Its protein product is CASSFPRTSSRTEAFF.

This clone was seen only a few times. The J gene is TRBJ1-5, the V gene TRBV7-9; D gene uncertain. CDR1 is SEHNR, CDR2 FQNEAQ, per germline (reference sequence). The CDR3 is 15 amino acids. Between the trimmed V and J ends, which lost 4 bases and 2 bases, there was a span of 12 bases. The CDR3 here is CASSSTERGNQPQHF. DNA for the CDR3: TGTGCCAGCAGCTCCACGGAGAGAGGCAATCAGCCCCAGCATTTT.

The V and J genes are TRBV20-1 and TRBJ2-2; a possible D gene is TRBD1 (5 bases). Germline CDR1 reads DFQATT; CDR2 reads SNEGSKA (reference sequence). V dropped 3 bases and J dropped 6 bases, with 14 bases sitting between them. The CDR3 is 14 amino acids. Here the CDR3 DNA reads TGCAGTGCTAGTCAGGGTTTTAACGCCGGGGAGCTGTTTTTT. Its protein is CSASQGFNAGELFF.

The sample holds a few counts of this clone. In DNA form, the CDR3 reads TGTGCCAGCAGTGTTTCCGGGTTCTCTGGAAACACCATATATTTT. Translating gives CASSVSGFSGNTIYF. The chain uses TRBV2 and TRBJ1-3, with D hard to call. CDR1 and CDR2 from the germline V gene are SNHLY and FYNNEI. The CDR3 loop spans 15 amino acids. The germline V and J ends were trimmed by 4 bases and 0 bases, with 10 bases remaining between them.

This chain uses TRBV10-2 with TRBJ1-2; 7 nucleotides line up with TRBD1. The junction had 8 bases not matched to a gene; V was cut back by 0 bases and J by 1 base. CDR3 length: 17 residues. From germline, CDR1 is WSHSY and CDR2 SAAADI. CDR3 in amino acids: CASSESFPTGINYGYTF. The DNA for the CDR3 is TGCGCCAGCAGTGAGTCGTTTCCGACAGGGATTAACTATGGCTACACCTTC.

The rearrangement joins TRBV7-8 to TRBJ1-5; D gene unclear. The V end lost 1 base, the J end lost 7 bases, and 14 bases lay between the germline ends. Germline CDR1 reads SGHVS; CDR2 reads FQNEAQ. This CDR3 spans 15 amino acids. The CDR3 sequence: CASSLVPGILQPQHF. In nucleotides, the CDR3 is TGTGCCAGCAGCTTAGTCCCGGGGATTTTGCAGCCCCAGCATTTT.

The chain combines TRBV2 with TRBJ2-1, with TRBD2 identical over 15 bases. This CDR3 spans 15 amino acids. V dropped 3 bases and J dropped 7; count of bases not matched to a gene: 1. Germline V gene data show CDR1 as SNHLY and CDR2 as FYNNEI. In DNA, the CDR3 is TGTGCCAGCAGTGAGGGACTAGCGGGGGGAAATGAGCAGTTCTTC. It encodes CASSEGLAGGNEQFF.

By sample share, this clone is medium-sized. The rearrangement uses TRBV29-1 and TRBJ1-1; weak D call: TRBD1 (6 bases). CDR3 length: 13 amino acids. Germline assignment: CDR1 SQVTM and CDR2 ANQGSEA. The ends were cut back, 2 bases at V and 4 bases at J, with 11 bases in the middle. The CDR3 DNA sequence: TGCAGCGTTGAAATAGGGGGGGGCACTGAAGCTTTCTTT. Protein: CSVEIGGGTEAFF.

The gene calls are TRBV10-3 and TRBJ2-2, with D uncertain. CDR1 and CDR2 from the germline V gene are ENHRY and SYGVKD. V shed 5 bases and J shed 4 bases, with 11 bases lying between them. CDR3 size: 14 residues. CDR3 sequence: CAISSSEVTGELFF. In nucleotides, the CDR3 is TGTGCCATCAGTTCGTCAGAAGTCACCGGGGAGCTGTTTTTT.

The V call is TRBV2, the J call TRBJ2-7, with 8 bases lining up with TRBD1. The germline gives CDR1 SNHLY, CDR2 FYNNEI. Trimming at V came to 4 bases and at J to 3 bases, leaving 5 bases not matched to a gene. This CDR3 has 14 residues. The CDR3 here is CASSGTGKDYEQYF. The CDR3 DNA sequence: TGTGCCAGCAGTGGGACAGGGAAAGACTACGAGCAGTACTTC.

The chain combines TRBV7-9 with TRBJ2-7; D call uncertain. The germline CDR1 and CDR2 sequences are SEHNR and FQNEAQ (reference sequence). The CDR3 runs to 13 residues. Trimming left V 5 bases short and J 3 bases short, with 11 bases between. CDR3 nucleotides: TGTGCCAGCAGCCCGACACAAGACTACGAGCAGTACTTC. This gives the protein CASSPTQDYEQYF.

The CDR3 loop reads CASSGLRGTNEKLFF. The CDR3 DNA reads TGTGCCAGCAGCGGCCTTAGAGGAACTAATGAAAAACTGTTTTTT. The chain combines TRBV5-6 with TRBJ1-4; D is ambiguous. V lost 4 bases, J lost 1 base, and 11 bases lay in between. The CDR3 extends over 15 amino acids. Germline V CDR1 and CDR2: SGHDT, YYEEEE. The full variable domain, completed using reference TRBV5-6 and TRBJ1-4, is DAGVTQSPTHLIKTRGQQVTLRCSPKSGHDTVSWYQQALGQGPQFIFQYYEEEERQRGNFPDRFSGHQFPNYSSELNVNALLLGDSALYLCASSGLRGTNEKLFFGSGTQLSVL.

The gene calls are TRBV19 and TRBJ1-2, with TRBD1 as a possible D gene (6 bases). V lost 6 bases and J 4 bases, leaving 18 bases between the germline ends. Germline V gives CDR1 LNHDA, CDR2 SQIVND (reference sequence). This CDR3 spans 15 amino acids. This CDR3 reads CASSTAAGGSYGYTF. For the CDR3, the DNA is TGTGCCAGTAGCACTGCGGCGGGGGGCTCCTATGGCTACACCTTC.

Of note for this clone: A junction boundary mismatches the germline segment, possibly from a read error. The CDR3 DNA follows: TGTGCCACCAGCAGAGAGTTGGGGACTGTGTCGTGG. This gives the protein CATSRELGTVSW. J is TRBJ2-4 and V is TRBV15; tentatively, D is TRBD2 (6 bases). Germline-derived CDR1 and CDR2 are LNHNV and YYDKDF (reference sequence). The CDR3 extends over 12 amino acids.